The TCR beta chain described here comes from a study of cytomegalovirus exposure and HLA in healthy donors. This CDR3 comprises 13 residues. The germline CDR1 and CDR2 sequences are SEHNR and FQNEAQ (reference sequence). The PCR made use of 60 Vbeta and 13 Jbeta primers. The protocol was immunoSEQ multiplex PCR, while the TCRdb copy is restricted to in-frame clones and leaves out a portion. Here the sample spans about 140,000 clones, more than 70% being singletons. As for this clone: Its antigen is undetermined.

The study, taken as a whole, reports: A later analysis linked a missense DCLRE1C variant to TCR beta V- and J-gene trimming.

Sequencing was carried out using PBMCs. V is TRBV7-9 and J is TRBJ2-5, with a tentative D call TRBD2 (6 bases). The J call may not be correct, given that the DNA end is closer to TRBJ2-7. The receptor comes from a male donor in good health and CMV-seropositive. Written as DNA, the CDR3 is TGTGCCAGCAGCTTACGGGAGTCCTACGAGCAGTACTTC. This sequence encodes CASSLRESYEQYF.